This T cell receptor beta chain stems from a study of T cells in Graves' hyperthyroidism and ophthalmopathy. The length of the CDR3 is 12 residues. V gave up 8 bases and J gave up 5 bases, with 10 bases separating them. Germline CDR1 reads ENHRY; CDR2 reads SYGVKD. Amplified TCR beta CDR3 regions came from RNA transcripts. The TCR CDR3 was amplified in a first-round RT-PCR using the HTBI primer set. Each CDR3 protein gets one entry after TCRdb re-called the multiplex PCR reads with MiXCR. The repertoire holds some 350,000 distinct CDR3 sequences, roughly 25% seen once, with 73% in the top ten. The receptor was isolated from a man aged 45-60 years with Graves' hyperthyroidism. Material for sequencing was blood. This sequence joins TRBV10-3 and TRBJ2-1; TRBD2 is a possible D gene (6 bases). DNA for the CDR3: TGTGCCATCGGCCCGGGAGACAATGAGCAGTTCTTC. It translates to CAIGPGDNEQFF.